Below are 6 T cell receptor beta chains sequenced from a single sample in a study of cytomegalovirus exposure and HLA in healthy donors. Primers included in the PCR were 60 Vbeta and 13 Jbeta primers. Assay: immunoSEQ multiplex PCR; the TCRdb copy retains only in-frame clones and omits some. Seen here are under 200,000 clones, roughly two thirds observed once, and the top ten hold roughly 4.4%. Material for sequencing was PBMCs. The source is a woman aged 18-29 years in good health and CMV-seropositive.

V gene TRBV19 combines with J gene TRBJ1-1, with D unclear. V dropped 6 bases and J dropped 6 bases, with 17 bases sitting between them. This CDR3 is 14 amino acids long. The germline V gene has CDR1 LNHDA and CDR2 SQIVND (reference sequence). This chain's CDR3 is CASSLPGIRPEAFF. The CDR3 nucleotides read TGTGCCAGTAGCCTCCCGGGGATACGCCCTGAAGCTTTCTTT. Variable domain in full (rest from reference TRBV19 and TRBJ1-1): DGGITQSPKYLFRKEGQNVTLSCEQNLNHDAMYWYRQDPGQGLRLIYYSQIVNDFQKGDIAEGYSVSREKKESFPLTVTSAQKNPTAFYLCASSLPGIRPEAFFGQGTRLTVV.

This sequence joins TRBV5-4 and TRBJ2-1, with D possibly being TRBD2 (5 bases). The CDR3 length is 13 residues. The V and J ends lost 0 bases and 5 bases respectively, with 6 bases between them. CDR1 and CDR2 (germline): SGHNT, YYREEE (reference sequence). The CDR3 sequence: CASSLVSDNEQFF. CDR3 DNA: TGTGCCAGCAGCTTGGTTAGCGACAATGAGCAGTTCTTC.

This chain joins TRBV7-2 and TRBJ2-1; 11 bases are shared with TRBD2. The CDR3 covers 16 residues. CDR1 SGHTA and CDR2 FQGNSA come from the germline V gene. Trimming removed 5 bases from V and 4 bases from J; junction bases left unmatched: 7. CDR3 sequence reads: CASSTIGTSGYNEQFF. The CDR3 coding sequence is TGTGCCAGCAGCACTATTGGGACTAGCGGTTACAATGAGCAGTTCTTC.

This clone showed up just once. This chain joins TRBV7-2 and TRBJ1-6, with D tentatively TRBD1 (5 bases). The germline gives CDR1 SGHTA, CDR2 FQGNSA. Trimming stripped 5 bases from V and 5 bases from J, with 13 bases between. The CDR3 runs 15 residues. In DNA, the CDR3 is TGTGCCAGCAGCCCTAAGGGACTCGATAATTCACCCCTCCACTTT. This translates into CASSPKGLDNSPLHF.

In DNA form, the CDR3 reads TGCGCCAGCAGCTTCGCCGGGACTACCTTCCCAGATACGCAGTATTTT. Protein: CASSFAGTTFPDTQYF. The chain couples TRBV5-1 to TRBJ2-3; 7 bases fit TRBD2. V lost 2 bases and J lost 4; bases outside the gene matches: 10. CDR1 is SGHRS and CDR2 is YFSETQ in the germline V gene. The CDR3 sequence is 16 residues long.

The sample holds a few counts of this clone. The genes are TRBV6-5 and TRBJ2-7; 7 positions agree with TRBD1. Losses at the gene ends were 0 bases for V and 3 bases for J; bases not matched to a gene: 5. The CDR3 contains 15 residues. Per the germline V gene, CDR1 is MNHEY and CDR2 is SVGAGI. CDR3 bases: TGTGCCAGCAGTTACTCGATGACAGGGAACTACGAGCAGTACTTC. Amino acid sequence: CASSYSMTGNYEQYF.